These 9 T cell receptor beta chains originate from one sample sequenced in a study of somatic mutations in cytotoxic T cells in rheumatoid arthritis. Here immunoSEQ multiplex PCR was the method, and the copy in TCRdb shows in-frame clones only, minus some. The table lists under 25,000 clones, 85% of them singletons. Sequencing used CD8+ T cells sorted from blood. All receptors come from a woman aged 40 to 50 with rheumatoid arthritis.

This sequence joins TRBV28 and TRBJ1-1; tentatively, D is TRBD1 (6 bases). The CDR3 totals 14 residues. V dropped 11 bases and J dropped 1 base, with 17 bases sitting between them. In germline, CDR1 is MDHEN, CDR2 SYDVKM. In nucleotides, the CDR3 is TGTGCCTCCTTTCCCAGGGGCCAGAACACTGAAGCTTTCTTT. The encoded protein is CASFPRGQNTEAFF.

The genes are TRBV15 and TRBJ2-1; TRBD2 agrees at 9 bases. Germline V gives CDR1 LNHNV, CDR2 YYDKDF (reference sequence). This CDR3 has 18 amino acids. Germline trimming cut 5 bases from V and 6 bases from J; bases unmatched to any gene: 17. This CDR3 is CATSGGPSGVAPLNEQFF. The CDR3 nucleotides are TGTGCCACCAGCGGCGGCCCTAGCGGGGTAGCTCCCCTCAATGAGCAGTTCTTC.

This chain uses TRBV27 with TRBJ2-2, with D perhaps TRBD2 (5 bases). V lost 0 bases to trimming and J lost 2 bases, with 10 bases between them. Germline V gene sequence: CDR1 MNHEY, CDR2 SMNVEV (reference sequence). The CDR3 is 16 residues long. CDR3 DNA: TGTGCCAGCAGTTTATCGGGGAGCGATAACACCGGGGAGCTGTTTTTT. Amino acids: CASSLSGSDNTGELFF.

This clone was seen once. This sequence joins TRBV28 and TRBJ2-5; 9 bases line up with TRBD1. V lost 6 bases to trimming and J lost 7 bases; unmatched junction nucleotides: 12. This CDR3 is 15 amino acids long. Germline V gene lookup returns CDR1 MDHEN and CDR2 SYDVKM. CDR3 coding DNA: TGTGCCAGCAGCCCAGACAGGGGGGCCTGGGGGACCCAGTACTTC. As protein: CASSPDRGAWGTQYF.

The chain carries TRBV6-1 and TRBJ2-7, with 10 nucleotides matching TRBD1. Germline V gene data show CDR1 as MNHNS and CDR2 as SASEGT. After removal of 3 bases from V and 4 bases from J, the junction contained 6 bases not matched to a gene. The CDR3 runs 15 residues. The CDR3 DNA reads as TGTGCCAGCAGTGAGGGACAGGGGAATTCGTACGAGCAGTACTTC. Translated, it gives CASSEGQGNSYEQYF.

V gene TRBV29-1 combines with J gene TRBJ2-7; a weak D match, TRBD2 (5 bases). The length of the CDR3 is 11 residues. In germline, CDR1 is SQVTM, CDR2 ANQGSEA. Deletions cut 6 bases from V and 2 bases from J, with 8 bases between. For the CDR3, the DNA is TGCAGCGTAACCGGGACCTACGAGCAGTACTTC. It is translated as CSVTGTYEQYF.

This rearrangement joins TRBV7-8 to TRBJ2-7; D perhaps matches TRBD2 (7 bases). This CDR3 is built from 15 residues. Germline assignment: CDR1 SGHVS and CDR2 FQNEAQ. V gave up 4 bases and J gave up 5 bases, with 18 bases separating them. This CDR3 reads CASSSRGPLEDEQYF. CDR3 coding DNA: TGTGCCAGCAGCTCGCGGGGGCCCCTCGAGGACGAGCAGTACTTC.

The chain employs TRBV11-2 and TRBJ1-2, with D unresolved. The V end lost 1 base, the J end lost 4 bases, and 4 bases lay between the germline ends. The V gene's germline CDR1 is SGHAT and CDR2 FQNNGV. CDR3 length equals 12 residues. The CDR3 bases are TGTGCCAGCAGCTTAGGGGCCTATGGCTACACCTTC. This gives the protein CASSLGAYGYTF.

The V gene is TRBV5-1, the J gene TRBJ2-7; D ambiguous. Between the trimmed V and J ends, which lost 3 bases and 5 bases, there was a span of 12 bases. Germline V gives CDR1 SGHRS, CDR2 YFSETQ. The CDR3 length is 13 residues. The CDR3 nucleotides read TGCGCCAGCAGCTCCCCCCCCTTCGACGAGCAGTACTTC. Protein: CASSSPPFDEQYF.